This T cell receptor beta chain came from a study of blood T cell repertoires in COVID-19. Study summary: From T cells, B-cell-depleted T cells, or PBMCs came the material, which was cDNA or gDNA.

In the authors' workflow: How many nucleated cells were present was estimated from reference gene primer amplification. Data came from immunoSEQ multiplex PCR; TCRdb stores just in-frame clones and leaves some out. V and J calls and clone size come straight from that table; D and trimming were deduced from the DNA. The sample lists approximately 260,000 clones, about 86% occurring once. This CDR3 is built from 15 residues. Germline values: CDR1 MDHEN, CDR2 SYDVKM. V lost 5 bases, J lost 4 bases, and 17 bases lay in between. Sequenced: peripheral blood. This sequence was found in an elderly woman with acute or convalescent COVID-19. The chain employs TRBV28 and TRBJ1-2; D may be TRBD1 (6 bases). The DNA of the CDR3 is TGTGCCAGCAGTACATCTCAGGGGTTAGGCTATGGCTACACCTTC. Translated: CASSTSQGLGYGYTF.